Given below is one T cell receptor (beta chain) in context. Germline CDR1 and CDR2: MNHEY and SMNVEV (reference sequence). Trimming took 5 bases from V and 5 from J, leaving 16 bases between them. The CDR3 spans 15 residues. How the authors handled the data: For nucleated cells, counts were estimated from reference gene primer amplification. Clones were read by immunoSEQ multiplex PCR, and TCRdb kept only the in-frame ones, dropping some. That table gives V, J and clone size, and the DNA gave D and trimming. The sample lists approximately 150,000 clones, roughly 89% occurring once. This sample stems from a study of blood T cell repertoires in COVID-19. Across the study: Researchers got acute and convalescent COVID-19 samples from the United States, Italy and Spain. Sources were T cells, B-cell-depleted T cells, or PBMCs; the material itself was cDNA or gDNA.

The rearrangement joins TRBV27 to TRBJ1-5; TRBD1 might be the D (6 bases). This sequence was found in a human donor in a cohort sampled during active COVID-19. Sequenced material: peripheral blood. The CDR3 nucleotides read TGTGCCAGCAGTCAAGCAGGGGAGGGGTATCAGCCCCAGCATTTT. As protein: CASSQAGEGYQPQHF.